One sample yielded the 2 T cell receptor beta chains listed below, sequenced in a study of cytomegalovirus exposure and HLA in healthy donors. Researchers ran the PCR with 60 Vbeta and 13 Jbeta primers. The assay was immunoSEQ multiplex PCR, and TCRdb's table has in-frame clones only and misses some. The sample shows around 140,000 clones, around 70% of them seen only once. Source material: PBMCs. These receptors were obtained from a male donor in good health and CMV-seronegative.

This sequence joins TRBV6-1 and TRBJ1-5; TRBD1 is a possible D gene (5 bases). Germline V lookup: CDR1 MNHNS, CDR2 SASEGT. This CDR3 is built from 13 residues. V lost 6 bases and J lost 4, with 10 bases in between. This chain's CDR3 is CASRGTANQPQHF. In nucleotides, the CDR3 is TGTGCCAGCAGAGGGACTGCGAATCAGCCCCAGCATTTT.

This clone was seen just once. V gene TRBV10-3 combines with J gene TRBJ2-5, with 9 bases fitting TRBD1. This CDR3 is built from 15 residues. Germline V lookup: CDR1 ENHRY, CDR2 SYGVKD. V was clipped by 3 bases and J by 4 bases; unmatched bases: 6. The CDR3 protein is CAISESGQGGETQYF. The CDR3, as DNA: TGTGCCATCAGTGAATCGGGACAGGGAGGAGAGACCCAGTACTTC.